This T cell receptor (beta chain) was identified in a study of blood T cell repertoires in COVID-19. Study context: Whether acute or convalescent, the COVID-19 samples came from the United States, Italy and Spain. T cells, B-cell-depleted T cells, or PBMCs provided the cDNA or gDNA that served as material.

Source study methods: Researchers report that nucleated cell counts were estimated from reference gene primer amplification. Only in-frame clones appear in the TCRdb table, and some are missing; sequencing was by immunoSEQ multiplex PCR. Clone size and the V and J calls come from that table; the DNA yielded D and trimming. The repertoire includes 95,000 to 150,000 clones, 81% of them detected once, and 15% to 20% sits in the top ten. Germline CDR1 reads MGHRA; CDR2 reads YSYEKL. The CDR3 has 13 amino acids. The ends lost 4 bases at V and 7 bases at J; junction bases unmatched: 3. Enrollment of patients from Seattle took place during active infection, with longitudinal follow-up.

The chain carries TRBV4-1 and TRBJ1-1; TRBD1 matches at 10 bases. The sequence came from a young man with COVID-19, enrolled during active disease. Sequencing was carried out using peripheral blood. Here the CDR3 reads CASSPDRGFEAFF. The CDR3 DNA reads as TGCGCCAGCAGCCCGGACAGGGGGTTTGAAGCTTTCTTT.